This TCR beta chain was observed in a study of identical twins (dated by TCRdb to 2016 to 2017). Regarding the study in general: To test whether fetal clonotypes persist, this study deep-sequenced TCR alpha and beta repertoires from monozygotic twins, from unrelated adults of various ages, and from cord blood. To rule out contamination, replicate twin experiments were performed at different times with different library preparation protocols.

From a lookup of the germline V gene (reference sequence), CDR1 and CDR2 are LGHDT and YNNKEL. Its CDR3 holds 16 amino acids, cysteine through phenylalanine. The DNA shown is the 48-base CDR3, in frame from base 1. V loses 1 base at its end and J loses 12 bases; junction bases beyond the gene matches: 15. Libraries were made using 5' RACE. Sequencing took place on an Illumina HiSeq 2000. A universal primer binding site was introduced by template switching, and a unique molecular identifier was present in the final cDNA, enabling accurate counting of TCR cDNA molecules. Specific primers in the conserved constant-segment region were used to synthesize first-strand cDNA for the TCR alpha and beta chains. To control for contamination, each cDNA library was double barcoded with a SMART-Mk sample barcode plus Illumina barcodes. TruSeq adapter sequences and Illumina sample barcodes were added in two successive PCR steps. Sequencing of the TCR alpha and beta cDNA libraries was done on the Illumina HiSeq platform using custom primers. Regarding the original processing steps: Raw reads were processed with MiGEC to extract unique molecular identifiers, and MiXCR was used to determine CDR3 positions. Recombination models were inferred per individual with the repgenHMM and IGoR tools using an EM algorithm. Shared clonotypes were analyzed with the tcR package in R, and sharing was normalized by the product of cloneset sizes. To study raw recombination free of thymic and clonal selection effects, out-of-frame nonproductive sequences were analyzed. Clones were called with MiXCR by TCRdb after fastp trimmed the public reads at Q25, and only in-frame beta chains were retained. For every CDR3 protein sequence, its rows merge into one entry that carries the most common genes and DNA. TCRdb's processing, not the authors' own work, is the source of the V and J calls. For this sample the table gives 200,000 to 250,000 distinct CDR3 sequences, of which about 7.5% were detected only once. The ten most abundant clones make up just under 2% of the sample.

Broad study findings and their caveats: Invariant T cells such as MAIT and iNKT could partly confound zero-insertion analyses, although diverse VJ usage argued against such confounding for most clonotypes. Compared with coincidental sharing between unrelated individuals, an excess of low generation-probability sequences was observed among out-of-frame TCR alpha sequences shared between twins. Abundant cord blood beta clonotypes carried fewer insertions; young adult naive repertoires showed a weaker similar trend, while memory repertoires showed none. Conclusions relied on cross-sectional statistical analysis, since the same donors could not be followed over many years. Out-of-frame TCR alpha sharing in monozygotic twins was systematically underestimated by recombination models, whereas sharing between unrelated individuals was in agreement with the recombination models. The excess sharing between twins in beta out-of-frame sequences was weaker because fewer shared sequences reduced the signal-to-noise ratio.

Many counts were recorded for this clonotype. What this receptor recognizes is not known. Base qualities are not recorded, but no much larger clone differs from it by a single base. Only healthy Caucasian donors were included. The twin cohort comprised three pairs of female monozygotic twins, all aged about 18 to 29 years. Using Miltenyi CD45RO+ enrichment and human naive T-cell isolation kits, memory (CD45RO+) and naive T cells were isolated from PBMC. These data were also filed under a second study, of yellow fever vaccine responses in identical twins. The second paper states: The T cell response to vaccination in identical twins was reported by the authors to appear partly convergent and partly personalized. The study precisely tracked vaccine-responding T cell clones in identical twins.

Sequenced sample: memory (CD45RO+) T cells sorted from blood. This sample's cell subset or site label indicates: CD45RO+ enriched T cells. Here the chain combines TRBV3-1 and TRBJ2-1; 7 of the junction bases match TRBD2. The source of this sequence is a young woman in good health. The DNA reads as follows: TGTGCCAGCAGCCAAGTCCTAGTGGCCAGCCCGGGGGGGCAGTTCTTC. This gives the protein CASSQVLVASPGGQFF.